A selection of T cell receptor beta chains follows, all from one sample in a study of OX40 agonist ivuxolimab in advanced cancers. TCRdb keeps only in-frame clones here, not all; method: immunoSEQ multiplex PCR. The sample carries around 60,000 clones, approximately 85% recorded once. The source material was CD4+ or CD8+ T cells sorted from blood, sampled in a trial of the OX40 agonist ivuxolimab. The receptors stem from an adult with an advanced solid tumor such as melanoma, head and neck, liver or kidney cancer. Each CDR3 is given with its conserved first and last residue. A D gene is named only where the DNA matches it firmly.

j_call d_call v_call cdr3_aa
TRBJ2-5 - TRBV30 CACAPTETQYF
TRBJ2-3 TRBD1 TRBV7-9 CASSLGDRGGTDTQYF
TRBJ2-5 - TRBV7-9 CASSLETQYF
TRBJ1-3 TRBD1 TRBV28 CASSALDRDGNTIYF
TRBJ1-3 - TRBV7-2 CASSLGEGNTIYF
TRBJ2-2 TRBD2 TRBV30 CAWSFSGGAAGGELFF
TRBJ1-4 TRBD1 TRBV5-6 CASSSLGSGGRDNEKLFF
TRBJ1-2 - TRBV7-9 CASSLGGPYGYTF
TRBJ1-1 - TRBV29-1 CSVDGAGNTEAFF
TRBJ2-1 - TRBV7-2 CASSLDPSYNEQFF
TRBJ1-2 TRBD1 TRBV10-3 CAIDRGYNYGYTF
TRBJ1-6 - TRBV5-5 CASTNNGYSPLHF
TRBJ1-1 - TRBV11-1 CASSLALAAEAFF